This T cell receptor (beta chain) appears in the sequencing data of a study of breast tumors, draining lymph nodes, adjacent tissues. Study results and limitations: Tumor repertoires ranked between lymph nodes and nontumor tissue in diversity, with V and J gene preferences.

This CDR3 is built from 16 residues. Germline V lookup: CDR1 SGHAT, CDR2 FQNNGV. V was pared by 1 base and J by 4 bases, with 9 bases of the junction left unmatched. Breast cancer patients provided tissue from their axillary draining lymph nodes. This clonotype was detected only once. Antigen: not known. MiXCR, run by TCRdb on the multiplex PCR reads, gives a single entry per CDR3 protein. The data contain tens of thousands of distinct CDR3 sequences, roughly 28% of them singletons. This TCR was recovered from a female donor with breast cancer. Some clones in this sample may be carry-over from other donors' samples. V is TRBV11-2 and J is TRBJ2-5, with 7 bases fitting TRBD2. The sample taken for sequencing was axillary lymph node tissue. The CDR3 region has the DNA TGTGCCAGCAGCTTAGGTAGGTTGGCGGGAGTAGAGACCCAGTACTTC. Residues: CASSLGRLAGVETQYF.